These T cell receptor beta chains were read from a single sample in a study of CD4+ T cells in melanoma. Only in-frame clones appear in the TCRdb table, and some are missing; sequencing was by immunoSEQ multiplex PCR. The sample includes about 55,000 clones, nearly 70% seen only once; the top ten take roughly 4.9%. The sequenced sample was tumor tissue. All receptors come from a human donor with melanoma. Each CDR3 is given with its conserved first and last residue. The order of the fields is D gene, V gene, clone size, J gene, CDR3 protein, CDR3 DNA. D genes are given only for firm matches. Only part of the rows carry a size: once, few, many, or a class if the clone is expanded.

>-|TRBV20-1|-|TRBJ1-2
CSARGEDGYTF
TGCAGTGCTAGAGGAGAGGATGGCTACACCTTC
>-|TRBV30|-|TRBJ2-2
CAWSVLGDTGELFF
TGTGCCTGGAGTGTACTTGGGGACACCGGGGAGCTGTTTTTT
>TRBD2|TRBV18|-|TRBJ2-1
CASSPFTSGGTGEQFF
TGTGCCAGCTCACCATTCACTAGCGGGGGGACCGGTGAGCAGTTCTTC
>TRBD1|TRBV19|few|TRBJ2-7
CASSAPGQGTYEQYF
TGTGCCAGTAGTGCGCCGGGACAGGGGACTTACGAGCAGTACTTC
>-|TRBV30|-|TRBJ1-1
CAWGRGNTEAFF
TGTGCCTGGGGCCGGGGGAACACTGAAGCTTTCTTT
>TRBD1|TRBV6-1|-|TRBJ2-5
CASSKTGVGETQYF
TGTGCCAGCAGTAAGACAGGGGTAGGAGAGACCCAGTACTTC
>-|TRBV7-9|-|TRBJ1-1
CASSWGNTEAFF
TGTGCCAGCAGCTGGGGAAACACTGAAGCTTTCTTT
>-|TRBV7-8|many|TRBJ1-5
CASSLGGGGYNQPQHF
TGTGCCAGCAGCTTAGGTGGCGGGGGCTACAATCAGCCCCAGCATTTT
>-|TRBV7-7|few|TRBJ1-1
CASALGPNTEAFF
TGTGCTAGCGCTTTAGGGCCAAACACTGAAGCTTTCTTT
>TRBD1|TRBV11-3|-|TRBJ2-2
CASSRGGTGPTGELFF
TGTGCCAGCAGCCGGGGAGGGACAGGGCCCACCGGGGAGCTGTTTTTT
>TRBD2|TRBV6-5|-|TRBJ2-5
CASSSGLAGGQGTQYF
TGTGCCAGCAGTTCAGGACTAGCGGGGGGGCAAGGGACCCAGTACTTC
>TRBD1|TRBV28|medium-sized|TRBJ1-5
CASSFTQGSQPQHF
TGTGCCAGCAGTTTTACACAGGGGTCTCAGCCCCAGCATTTT
>-|TRBV6-1|once|TRBJ1-6
CASAGNYSPLHF
TGTGCCAGCGCGGGAAACTATTCACCCCTCCACTTT
>TRBD1|TRBV30|-|TRBJ2-7
CAWIRTGGGDEQYF
TGTGCCTGGATACGGACAGGGGGGGGAGACGAGCAGTACTTC
>TRBD1|TRBV19|-|TRBJ2-5
CASSFGQGPQETQYF
TGTGCCAGTAGTTTCGGACAGGGCCCCCAAGAGACCCAGTACTTC
>TRBD1|TRBV5-4|-|TRBJ2-5
CASSWGDRLAQETQYF
TGTGCCAGCAGCTGGGGGGACAGGTTGGCGCAAGAGACCCAGTACTTC
>-|TRBV7-3|-|TRBJ2-1
CASSLSLFYNEQFF
TGTGCCAGCAGCTTAAGTCTGTTTTACAATGAGCAGTTCTTC
>-|TRBV9|-|TRBJ1-1
CASSPYGNIMNTEAFF
TGTGCCAGCAGCCCATACGGAAACATTATGAACACTGAAGCTTTCTTT
>-|TRBV29-1|-|TRBJ2-5
CSVGGTQETQYF
TGCAGCGTTGGAGGGACCCAAGAGACCCAGTACTTC
>-|TRBV6-4|-|TRBJ2-1
CASSDIEGGEQFF
TGTGCCAGCAGTGACATTGAGGGTGGTGAGCAGTTCTTC
>TRBD1|TRBV7-2|once|TRBJ2-7
CASSLDLETGGRDEQYF
TGTGCCAGCAGCTTAGATCTGGAGACAGGGGGAAGGGACGAGCAGTACTTC
>-|TRBV9|few|TRBJ2-7
CASSDRDNPGGEQYF
TGTGCCAGCAGCGACCGGGACAACCCCGGCGGCGAGCAGTACTTC
>-|TRBV5-1|-|TRBJ1-1
CASSFPGQNTEAFF
TGCGCCAGCAGCTTCCCAGGACAGAACACTGAAGCTTTCTTT
>TRBD1|TRBV6-4|few|TRBJ1-6
CASSPTGTGLSPLHF
TGTGCCAGCAGTCCTACCGGGACAGGGCTCTCACCCCTCCACTTT
>-|TRBV19|few|TRBJ2-1
CASSITGPDEQFF
TGTGCCAGTAGTATAACAGGCCCCGATGAGCAGTTCTTC
>-|TRBV7-9|-|TRBJ1-1
CASSPAGNILNTEAFF
TGTGCCAGCAGCCCGGCGGGGAATATATTGAACACTGAAGCTTTCTTT
>-|TRBV5-1|many|TRBJ1-2
CASSLDRGRHTF
TGCGCCAGCAGCTTGGATAGGGGAAGGCACACCTTC
>-|TRBV7-2|-|TRBJ2-2
CASNFPHTGGANTGELFF
TGTGCCAGCAACTTCCCCCACACCGGGGGCGCGAACACCGGGGAGCTGTTTTTT
>-|TRBV5-1|-|TRBJ1-1
CASSLVRVDTEAFF
TGCGCCAGCAGCTTGGTTAGGGTGGACACTGAAGCTTTCTTT
>-|TRBV7-9|-|TRBJ2-7
CASSLEVYEQYF
TGTGCCAGCAGCTTAGAGGTCTACGAGCAGTACTTC
>TRBD1|TRBV27|-|TRBJ2-7
CASSTIRQGYYEQYF
TGTGCCAGCAGTACAATTCGACAGGGGTACTACGAGCAGTACTTC
>-|TRBV7-9|-|TRBJ2-3
CASSLPGTQFSTDTQYF
TGTGCCAGCAGCTTGCCAGGAACCCAATTTAGCACAGATACGCAGTATTTT
>TRBD1|TRBV27|many|TRBJ2-1
CASSLFGTGLYEQFF
TGTGCCAGCAGTCTTTTTGGGACAGGGTTGTATGAGCAGTTCTTC
>TRBD1|TRBV7-3|once|TRBJ2-3
CASSRGQSTDTQYF
TGTGCCAGCAGTAGGGGGCAAAGCACAGATACGCAGTATTTT
>TRBD2|TRBV11-2|-|TRBJ2-1
CASSLAGDPYNEQFF
TGTGCCAGCAGTTTAGCGGGGGACCCCTACAATGAGCAGTTCTTC
>-|TRBV4-2|-|TRBJ1-5
CASSQEGGTTHQPQHF
TGTGCCAGCAGCCAAGAGGGGGGGACAACTCATCAGCCCCAGCATTTT
>-|TRBV12-1|-|TRBJ2-1
CASSFGAYNEQFF
TGTGCCAGCAGCTTTGGAGCCTACAATGAGCAGTTCTTC
>-|TRBV5-1|-|TRBJ1-1
CASSPWRPPRTEAFF
TGCGCCAGCAGCCCATGGCGGCCCCCTCGCACTGAAGCTTTCTTT
>-|TRBV11-2|-|TRBJ2-1
CASSLVVGGPYNEQFF
TGTGCCAGCAGCTTAGTCGTGGGGGGGCCATACAATGAGCAGTTCTTC
>-|TRBV7-8|-|TRBJ1-5
CASSPNRLLSNQPQHF
TGTGCCAGCAGCCCTAACAGGCTACTTAGCAATCAGCCCCAGCATTTT
>-|TRBV6-6|-|TRBJ2-7
CASSLDRPGLYEQYF
TGTGCCAGCAGCCTCGACAGGCCGGGCCTCTACGAGCAGTACTTC